This T cell receptor (beta chain) was sequenced for a study of CD8+ T cells in alopecia areata (dated by TCRdb to the late 2010s). For the wider study: Treated patients were enrolled in an open-label pilot trial of oral tofacitinib, 5 to 10 mg twice daily, for moderate-to-severe alopecia areata. Patients received tofacitinib for 6 to 18 months and were then followed off drug for 6 months to check for delayed response and recurrence. Disease severity in treated patients was measured with the SALT score, which quantifies the percentage of affected scalp surface area. The study used high-throughput TCRbeta sequencing to examine T cell clonal expansion in alopecia areata, in both the C3H/HeJ mouse model and human patients. In humans, TCRbeta sequencing was performed on scalp tissue and on sorted CD4+ and CD8+ peripheral blood T cells from healthy controls and from patients with patchy or totalis/universalis alopecia areata. Patients on tofacitinib were biopsied at baseline and after 4 and 24 weeks of treatment, and several of the patients also had a later scalp biopsy. Scalp clonality was compared among normal scalp (n=4), patchy alopecia areata scalp (n=8), and alopecia totalis/universalis scalp (n=8). RNA came from the PAXgene miRNA kit for fixed scalp, the miRNeasy kit for PBMCs, and the RNeasy kit for mouse skin. TCRbeta CDR3 regions were amplified by immunoSEQ multiplex PCR using 35 Vbeta forward and 13 Jbeta reverse primers. The investigation overall reported the following: Scalp TCR repertoire analysis is complicated because resident alphabeta T cells in normal human skin are also sequenced, whereas mouse skin is dominated by gammadelta T cells. Many expanded lesional clones were found to persist in scalp and blood during tofacitinib treatment, and relapse after treatment cessation may be partly explained by this persistence. Shared TCR sequences between patients were less evident than in mice, which may be partly attributable to HLA diversity in the patient population. Because the treated cohort was small and had just a single nonresponder, larger studies are needed to establish links between baseline CD8+ expansion and response. Higher clonality and more expanded CD8+ clones were observed in lesional scalp than in normal scalp, particularly in alopecia totalis/universalis, a finding suggestive of antigenic drive. Scalp clonality and the number of expanded CD8+ clones among the top 100 scalp clones were significantly decreased by tofacitinib.

This clone was counted between two and nine times. The clone's antigen remains unknown. It has no much larger one-base neighbor in the sample; base qualities were not kept. In the paper's terms, the treatment or condition label means: oral pan-JAK inhibitor, 5-10 mg twice daily. Peripheral blood and lesional scalp punch biopsies were obtained from patients with alopecia areata. After PBMCs were isolated by density centrifugation and stained for CD3, CD4 and CD8, a FACSAria was used to sort CD4+ and CD8+ T cells. Libraries were made using the immunoSEQ multiplex PCR assay. To provide template for TCR sequencing, every sample had RNA extracted and reverse transcribed into cDNA. SuperScript III was used to make first-strand cDNA, primed with a 2:1 mix of oligo-dT and random hexamers. Amplification bias was assessed with a synthetic immune receptor repertoire, and residual bias was removed computationally. On the study's bioinformatics: After raw reads were preprocessed to remove errors, the CDR3 was defined following IMGT conventions as running from the conserved cysteine to phenylalanine. Clonality was computed as 1 minus the Shannon entropy, with the entropy normalized by log2 of the number of productive unique TCRs. Whether scalp clones were CD4 or CD8 was inferred by matching scalp TCRbeta sequences against CD4 and CD8 repertoires sorted from blood. TCRdb's version of the immuneACCESS table is confined to in-frame rearrangements and falls short of the full clone set. An unresolved V gene accounts for under half of the shortfall where checked; the remainder is of unknown origin. From that table come the V and J calls and clone size; the DNA was used to work out D and trimming. The table for this sample lists roughly 210,000 clones; 43% of them were counted only once. The top ten clonotypes cover 2% to 3% of the sample.

The germline V gene specifies LGHNA as CDR1 and YNFKEQ as CDR2. The CDR3 holds 14 amino acids from the cysteine to the phenylalanine. Solely the CDR3 DNA is kept, with 42 bases framed from the first base. V lost 1 base and J lost 2 bases; the stretch between them is 8 bases long. Sequenced here: CD4+ T cells sorted from blood, sampled at roughly week 38, from a patient treated with tofacitinib. The chain links TRBV4-2 with TRBJ2-5; TRBD2 is a possible D gene, resting on 5 matching bases. This sequence was found in a human donor with alopecia areata. The DNA sequence is given as TGTGCCAGCAGCCAAGGGACTTCGCAAGAGACCCAGTACTTC. The resulting protein is CASSQGTSQETQYF.